A selection of T cell receptor beta chains follows, all from one sample in a study of T cells in Graves' hyperthyroidism and ophthalmopathy. TCRdb reanalysed the multiplex PCR reads using MiXCR and keeps one entry per CDR3 protein. This table has about 720,000 distinct CDR3 sequences, less than 20% appearing once. The sample comprised blood. These TCRs come from a man younger than 35 with Graves' hyperthyroidism. Both conserved end residues are part of each CDR3. Each record gives: clone size, J gene, D gene, V gene, CDR3 DNA, CDR3 protein. A D gene is named only where the DNA matches it firmly. Expanded clones get a size class; other rows say once, few or many, or leave the size out.

clone size: many; J gene: TRBJ1-2; D gene: -; V gene: TRBV6-2/TRBV6-3; CDR3 DNA: TGTGCCAGCGGCGGACGGGACCTCGGGGGCTACACCTTC; CDR3 protein: CASGGRDLGGYTF
clone size: many; J gene: TRBJ2-3; D gene: -; V gene: TRBV6-1; CDR3 DNA: TGTGCCAGCAGTAAGACTTTCAGCACAGATACGCAGTATTTT; CDR3 protein: CASSKTFSTDTQYF
clone size: many; J gene: TRBJ1-5; D gene: -; V gene: TRBV3-1; CDR3 DNA: TGTGCCAGCAGCCAGATCGGAAATCAGCCCCAGCATTTT; CDR3 protein: CASSQIGNQPQHF
clone size: -; J gene: TRBJ2-3; D gene: TRBD1; V gene: TRBV7-9; CDR3 DNA: TGTGCCAGCGACAGGGGGCCTAGCACAGATACGCAGTATTTT; CDR3 protein: CASDRGPSTDTQYF
clone size: many; J gene: TRBJ2-4; D gene: -; V gene: TRBV29-1; CDR3 DNA: TGCAGCGTTGTAAGCAAAAACATTCAGTACTTC; CDR3 protein: CSVVSKNIQYF
clone size: -; J gene: TRBJ2-1; D gene: -; V gene: TRBV14; CDR3 DNA: TGTGCCAGCAGCCCACGTCGACCTGGGCCCCACAATGAGCAGTTCTTC; CDR3 protein: CASSPRRPGPHNEQFF
clone size: few; J gene: TRBJ2-4; D gene: -; V gene: TRBV30; CDR3 DNA: TGTGCCTGGACTCCGGGACTAGCCAAAAACATTCAGTACTTC; CDR3 protein: CAWTPGLAKNIQYF
clone size: -; J gene: TRBJ2-3; D gene: TRBD2; V gene: TRBV7-9; CDR3 DNA: TGTGCCAGCAGCTTAGCCGGGACTAGCGGGAGGGCCCCAGATACGCAGTATTTT; CDR3 protein: CASSLAGTSGRAPDTQYF
clone size: few; J gene: TRBJ2-7; D gene: -; V gene: TRBV20-1; CDR3 DNA: TGCAGTGCGAGGTTGGGGAATACCTACGAGCAGTACTTC; CDR3 protein: CSARLGNTYEQYF
clone size: many; J gene: TRBJ2-3; D gene: TRBD2; V gene: TRBV28; CDR3 DNA: TGTGCCAGCAGACTAGCGGGAGGGGCAGGCACAGATACGCAGTATTTT; CDR3 protein: CASRLAGGAGTDTQYF
clone size: few; J gene: TRBJ2-7; D gene: -; V gene: TRBV28; CDR3 DNA: TGTGCCAGCAGTTTTTTAGGAGTCACCTACGAGCAGTACTTC; CDR3 protein: CASSFLGVTYEQYF
clone size: -; J gene: TRBJ2-7; D gene: -; V gene: TRBV30; CDR3 DNA: TGTGCCTGGAGCCCAAGGCTCTTGGGCTACTTATACGAGCAGTACTTC; CDR3 protein: CAWSPRLLGYLYEQYF
clone size: -; J gene: TRBJ1-1; D gene: -; V gene: TRBV20-1; CDR3 DNA: TGCAGTGCTACTGCCCCTCGGAACACTGAAGCTTTCTTT; CDR3 protein: CSATAPRNTEAFF
clone size: -; J gene: TRBJ2-1; D gene: -; V gene: TRBV7-9; CDR3 DNA: TGTGCCAGCAGGATACAGGACTCACTATACAATGAGCAGTTCTTC; CDR3 protein: CASRIQDSLYNEQFF
clone size: few; J gene: TRBJ2-5; D gene: TRBD1; V gene: TRBV14; CDR3 DNA: TGTGCCAGCAGCCAAGAGACAGGGGGCTTGGAGACCCAGTACTTC; CDR3 protein: CASSQETGGLETQYF
clone size: many; J gene: TRBJ2-1; D gene: -; V gene: TRBV27; CDR3 DNA: TGTGCCAGCAGTTCGCCTGGGGCAAGGGGAGGTGAGCAGTTCTTC; CDR3 protein: CASSSPGARGGEQFF
clone size: -; J gene: TRBJ2-6; D gene: TRBD2; V gene: TRBV10-2; CDR3 DNA: TGCGCCAGCAGTGAGGTTAGCGGGAATTTTGCTGGGGCCAACGTCCTGACTTTC; CDR3 protein: CASSEVSGNFAGANVLTF
clone size: many; J gene: TRBJ1-1; D gene: -; V gene: TRBV2; CDR3 DNA: TGTGCCAGCAGTGTACTGGGAGGCCAGGGGTTGGCTGAAGCTTTCTTT; CDR3 protein: CASSVLGGQGLAEAFF
clone size: -; J gene: TRBJ2-2; D gene: -; V gene: TRBV24-1; CDR3 DNA: TGTGCCACCAGTGATTCGTCCCCCCGGCAGGGGTCCACCGGGGAGCTGTTTTTT; CDR3 protein: CATSDSSPRQGSTGELFF
clone size: many; J gene: TRBJ2-3; D gene: -; V gene: TRBV20-1; CDR3 DNA: TGCAGTGCCCGACCGGGGACAGATACGCAGTATTTT; CDR3 protein: CSARPGTDTQYF
clone size: few; J gene: TRBJ2-1; D gene: TRBD1; V gene: TRBV12-5; CDR3 DNA: TGTGCTAGTGCCCTAACCGGACAGGGCAATGAGCAGTTCTTC; CDR3 protein: CASALTGQGNEQFF
clone size: -; J gene: TRBJ2-3; D gene: TRBD2; V gene: TRBV28; CDR3 DNA: TGTGCCACCTCGGGACTAGCGGGAGTTCCAGATACGCAGTATTTT; CDR3 protein: CATSGLAGVPDTQYF
clone size: -; J gene: TRBJ2-1; D gene: TRBD2; V gene: TRBV19; CDR3 DNA: TGTGCCAGTACAGTACAAGCGGGAGAAGGTGAGCAGTTCTTC; CDR3 protein: CASTVQAGEGEQFF
clone size: many; J gene: TRBJ2-1; D gene: TRBD2; V gene: TRBV2; CDR3 DNA: TGTGCCAGCAAATCCCGTCTAGCGGGAGGCTTATACAATGAGCAGTTCTTC; CDR3 protein: CASKSRLAGGLYNEQFF
clone size: many; J gene: TRBJ1-1; D gene: -; V gene: TRBV18; CDR3 DNA: TGTGCCAGCTCATCTAACAGGGACACTGAAGCTTTCTTT; CDR3 protein: CASSSNRDTEAFF
clone size: -; J gene: TRBJ1-1; D gene: TRBD1; V gene: TRBV20-1; CDR3 DNA: TGCAGTGCTAGAGGGTCCGGGACAGGGGGCGCAACCACTGAAGCTTTCTTT; CDR3 protein: CSARGSGTGGATTEAFF
clone size: few; J gene: TRBJ2-2; D gene: -; V gene: TRBV5-5; CDR3 DNA: TGTGCCAGCAGCTCTACGTTAGGTGCCGGGGAGCTGTTTTTT; CDR3 protein: CASSSTLGAGELFF
clone size: -; J gene: TRBJ2-1; D gene: TRBD2; V gene: TRBV6-5; CDR3 DNA: TGTGCCAGCAGGACGCTAGCGGGAGGGCCAGTAAATGAGCAGTTCTTC; CDR3 protein: CASRTLAGGPVNEQFF
clone size: many; J gene: TRBJ2-1; D gene: TRBD2; V gene: TRBV19; CDR3 DNA: TGTGCCAGTACCGGACTAGCGGGGATCAATGAGCAGTTCTTC; CDR3 protein: CASTGLAGINEQFF
clone size: few; J gene: TRBJ1-6; D gene: -; V gene: TRBV6-2/TRBV6-3; CDR3 DNA: TGTGCCAGCAGTTACCGCGGCTATAATTCACCCCTCCACTTT; CDR3 protein: CASSYRGYNSPLHF
clone size: -; J gene: TRBJ1-4; D gene: -; V gene: TRBV6-2/TRBV6-3; CDR3 DNA: TGTGCCAGCAGTTCTCCCGACATGAGAAATGAAAAACTGTTTTTT; CDR3 protein: CASSSPDMRNEKLFF
clone size: many; J gene: TRBJ1-1; D gene: -; V gene: TRBV2; CDR3 DNA: TGTGCCAGCAGGAACAATCAGGGGAACACTGAAGCTTTCTTT; CDR3 protein: CASRNNQGNTEAFF
clone size: -; J gene: TRBJ1-1; D gene: TRBD1; V gene: TRBV7-9; CDR3 DNA: TGTGCCAGCAGCGGAGGGACAGGGGTGAACACTGAAGCTTTCTTT; CDR3 protein: CASSGGTGVNTEAFF
clone size: many; J gene: TRBJ2-1; D gene: TRBD1; V gene: TRBV28; CDR3 DNA: TGTGCCAGCAGTTGGAGCGAGACAGGGGGGAATGAGCAGTTCTTC; CDR3 protein: CASSWSETGGNEQFF
clone size: -; J gene: TRBJ2-1; D gene: TRBD2; V gene: TRBV5-1; CDR3 DNA: TGCGCCAGCAGCTTGCGCACGGGAGGGATGGACAATGAGCAGTTCTTC; CDR3 protein: CASSLRTGGMDNEQFF
clone size: many; J gene: TRBJ2-7; D gene: -; V gene: TRBV7-9; CDR3 DNA: TGTGCCAGCAGCTTTGGAGGGGTCGAGCAGTACTTC; CDR3 protein: CASSFGGVEQYF
clone size: -; J gene: TRBJ1-5; D gene: -; V gene: TRBV6-2/TRBV6-3; CDR3 DNA: TGTGCCAGCAGTTACTCGAACAGGCCCTATCAGCCCCAGCATTTT; CDR3 protein: CASSYSNRPYQPQHF
clone size: -; J gene: TRBJ1-2; D gene: -; V gene: TRBV20-1; CDR3 DNA: TGCAGTGCTAGAGATAGGGGCGGCTACACCTTC; CDR3 protein: CSARDRGGYTF
clone size: many; J gene: TRBJ2-1; D gene: TRBD2; V gene: TRBV28; CDR3 DNA: TGTGCCAGCATGAGACTAGCGGGCGGTGAGCAGTTCTTC; CDR3 protein: CASMRLAGGEQFF
clone size: few; J gene: TRBJ2-4; D gene: -; V gene: TRBV28; CDR3 DNA: TGTGCCAGCAGTTATGGCGATGGAAACATTCAGTACTTC; CDR3 protein: CASSYGDGNIQYF
clone size: -; J gene: TRBJ1-1; D gene: -; V gene: TRBV6-1; CDR3 DNA: -; CDR3 protein: CATSRRAGANTEAFF
clone size: few; J gene: TRBJ1-6; D gene: -; V gene: TRBV27; CDR3 DNA: TGTGCCAGCAGCAACCACGGAGGCTCCTATAATTCACCCCTCCACTTT; CDR3 protein: CASSNHGGSYNSPLHF
clone size: few; J gene: TRBJ2-5; D gene: TRBD2; V gene: TRBV15; CDR3 DNA: TGTGCCACCAGCGGGGAGGGACTAGCGGAAGAGACCCAGTACTTC; CDR3 protein: CATSGEGLAEETQYF
clone size: -; J gene: TRBJ1-2; D gene: -; V gene: TRBV24-1; CDR3 DNA: TGTGCCACCCGGGGGCAGGGCTATGGCTACACCTTC; CDR3 protein: CATRGQGYGYTF
clone size: few; J gene: TRBJ2-1; D gene: TRBD2; V gene: TRBV3-1; CDR3 DNA: TGTGCCAGCAGCCCCCTAGCGGGAAGCACCGATGAGCAGTTCTTC; CDR3 protein: CASSPLAGSTDEQFF
clone size: -; J gene: TRBJ2-1; D gene: -; V gene: TRBV19; CDR3 DNA: TGTGCCAGTAGTATAAAGGGGGAGCAGTTCTTC; CDR3 protein: CASSIKGEQFF
clone size: -; J gene: TRBJ2-2; D gene: TRBD2; V gene: TRBV27; CDR3 DNA: TGTGCCAGCAGCCCACTAGCGGGAGTCGGAACCAGGGAGCTGTTTTTT; CDR3 protein: CASSPLAGVGTRELFF
clone size: few; J gene: TRBJ2-5; D gene: TRBD2; V gene: TRBV28; CDR3 DNA: TGTGCCAGCAGTTTTAAAGTAGGAGGCGGGAGGCTAGAGACCCAGTACTTC; CDR3 protein: CASSFKVGGGRLETQYF
clone size: many; J gene: TRBJ1-1; D gene: -; V gene: TRBV5-1; CDR3 DNA: TGCGCCAGCTTTCGGGACACCATGAACACTGAAGCTTTCTTT; CDR3 protein: CASFRDTMNTEAFF
clone size: -; J gene: TRBJ2-1; D gene: TRBD1; V gene: TRBV15; CDR3 DNA: TGTGCCACCAGCAGCCGGGACAGTTACTACAATGAGCAGTTCTTC; CDR3 protein: CATSSRDSYYNEQFF
clone size: -; J gene: TRBJ2-5; D gene: TRBD1; V gene: TRBV11-3; CDR3 DNA: TGTGCCAGCAGCTTCCAAACAGGGGGCGACCAAGAGACCCAGTACTTC; CDR3 protein: CASSFQTGGDQETQYF
clone size: few; J gene: TRBJ2-5; D gene: TRBD2; V gene: TRBV9; CDR3 DNA: TGTGCCAGCAGCGCCGGGACTAGACTTCAAGAGACCCAGTACTTC; CDR3 protein: CASSAGTRLQETQYF
clone size: few; J gene: TRBJ1-5; D gene: -; V gene: TRBV10-3; CDR3 DNA: TGTGCCATCAGTGACGGGCGATATAGCAATCAGCCCCAGCATTTT; CDR3 protein: CAISDGRYSNQPQHF
clone size: many; J gene: TRBJ2-3; D gene: TRBD1; V gene: TRBV12-3/TRBV12-4; CDR3 DNA: TGTGCCAGCGGACAGGGGGCGGGAGATACGCAGTATTTT; CDR3 protein: CASGQGAGDTQYF